Listed below are T cell receptor beta chains from one sample, sequenced in a study of cytomegalovirus exposure and HLA in healthy donors. Sequencing used immunoSEQ multiplex PCR; TCRdb keeps in-frame clones, though not all of them. The sample has some 120,000 clones, roughly 80% seen once. The specimen was PBMCs. These receptor sequences come from a man in his forties in good health and CMV-seronegative. Both conserved end residues are trimmed from each CDR3.

V	length	CDR3
TRBV5-1	13	ASSIGGGLNTEAF
TRBV5-4	12	AIRTGSRTDTQY
TRBV4-2	14	ASSLTFGTAQETQY
TRBV30	11	AWGAGSGNTIY
TRBV7-9	12	ATTRTGGSYGYT
TRBV5-1	12	ASSLGGGTGELF
TRBV5-1	11	ASSTGQNTEAF
TRBV15	14	ATSDPGGGSTRPQH
TRBV19	13	ASSLDSYRYYGYT
TRBV2	17	ASNFWVTASGTSTDTQY
TRBV6-6	11	ASSYGQFYGYT
TRBV4-2	13	ASSPELASSYEQY
TRBV2	15	ASSRTSGGSSYNEQF
TRBV7-7	17	ASSQRVQGWGTANTEAF
TRBV10-3	9	ATGQSREQY
TRBV5-1	13	ASSSPGTVNTEAF
TRBV30	12	AWSIRAFDTEAF
TRBV18	13	ASSPGQGQNYGYT
TRBV10-3	10	AISEPQGAAF
TRBV5-1	12	ASSLAPNTGELF
TRBV25-1	13	ASENGPGQGPGYT
TRBV2	12	ASSELRGSYEQY
TRBV2	11	ASRPGGPWTQY
TRBV28	11	ASTRGVEEKLF
TRBV5-5	13	ASSLGGTASYEQY
TRBV6-1	13	ASRPGQGLNYGYT
TRBV12-5	12	ASGLTPGTGELF
TRBV7-2	13	ASSLAGAITYEQY
TRBV28	12	ASLGVGPAYEQY
TRBV2	13	ASSEASAPQETQY
TRBV10-3	14	AISVQLAGGPDTQY
TRBV6-5	13	ASSYDGTASYEQY
TRBV6-5	13	ASSPTGTGNSPLH
TRBV5-1	13	ASSSVGGDGNTIY
TRBV29-1	11	SVERSGGVEQF
TRBV25-1	12	ASSEMGTYYGYT
TRBV27	11	ASTRGHNYGYT
TRBV19	11	ASSILGGYEQY
TRBV30	11	AWSVGQNSPLH
TRBV29-1	13	SVVTGTGVTGELF
TRBV7-2	14	ASSLNPTRGSTEAF
TRBV5-1	12	ASSGGRERETQY
TRBV2	15	ASSAASGGAYTDTQY
TRBV29-1	14	SAGLDRRERSYEQY
TRBV28	13	ASSLTGSSSYEQY
TRBV18	13	ASSKGTSGSHEQY
TRBV9	13	ASSVTDRDNGELF
TRBV27	11	ASSSGDWDGYT
TRBV7-9	12	ASSLGGKVKTQY
TRBV7-9	13	ASSFDTSSYNEQF
TRBV9	11	ASSSFGGTEAF
TRBV28	13	ASTLGRTFYNEQF
TRBV9	12	ASSVGTGNTEAF